This TCR beta chain stems from a study of shared clonotypes between healthy human individuals. Regarding the study as a whole: Blood alone was sampled, and tissue repertoires likely differ.

In the case of this clone: Antigen: not known.

Data came from immunoSEQ multiplex PCR; TCRdb stores just in-frame clones and leaves some out. The sample carries hundreds of thousands of clones, less than 80% recorded once. Unsorted samples relied on about 90 million PBMCs, which served as the source of genomic DNA. Germline V lookup: CDR1 ENHRY, CDR2 SYGVKD. The CDR3 length is 18 residues. V lost 0 bases to trimming and J lost 4 bases, with 19 bases between them. The rearrangement uses TRBV10-3 and TRBJ2-1; D unclear. This clonotype was sampled from a woman aged 40 to 50 in good health. Some clones in this sample may be carry-over from other donors' samples. The sequenced sample consisted of PBMCs. This chain's CDR3 is CAISESIAEPSAYNEQFF. The CDR3, as DNA: TGTGCCATCAGTGAGTCGATTGCGGAGCCTTCGGCTTACAATGAGCAGTTCTTC.